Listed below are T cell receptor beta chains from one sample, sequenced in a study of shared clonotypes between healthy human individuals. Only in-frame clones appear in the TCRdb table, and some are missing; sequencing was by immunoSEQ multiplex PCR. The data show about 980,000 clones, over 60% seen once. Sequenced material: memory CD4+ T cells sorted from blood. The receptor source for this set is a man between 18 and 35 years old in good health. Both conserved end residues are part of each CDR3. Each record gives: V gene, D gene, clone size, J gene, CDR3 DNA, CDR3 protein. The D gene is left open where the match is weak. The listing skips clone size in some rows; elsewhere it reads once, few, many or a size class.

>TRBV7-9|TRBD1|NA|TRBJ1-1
TGTGCCAGCAGCATTCTCGGGACAGCGAACACTGAAGCTTTCTTT
CASSILGTANTEAFF
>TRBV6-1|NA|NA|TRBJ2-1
TGTGCCAGCAGTGACAAAAAAATTAAGGAGGGGCGGGGCTCCTACAATGAGCAGTTCTTC
CASSDKKIKEGRGSYNEQFF
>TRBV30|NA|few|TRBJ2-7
TGTGCCTGGAGTGTACGGAAGCCCCGGGGCTCCTACGAGCAGTACTTC
CAWSVRKPRGSYEQYF
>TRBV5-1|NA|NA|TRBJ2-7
TGCGCCAGCAGCTTGGATGCCAGTCCCCTGGAGCAGTACTTC
CASSLDASPLEQYF
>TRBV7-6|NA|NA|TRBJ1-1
TGTGCCAGCAGCTTAACGGGGGCCACTGAAGCTTTCTTT
CASSLTGATEAFF
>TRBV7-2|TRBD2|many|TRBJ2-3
TGTGCCAGCAGCCTTTGGACTAGCGGGACCGATACGCAGTATTTT
CASSLWTSGTDTQYF
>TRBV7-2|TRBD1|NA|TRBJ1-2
TGTGCCAGCAGCTTATCAGGGGGGTGGGACTATGGCTACACCTTC
CASSLSGGWDYGYTF
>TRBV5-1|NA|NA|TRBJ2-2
TGCGCCAGCAGCTTGAATCAGGGAACCGGGGAGCTGTTTTTT
CASSLNQGTGELFF
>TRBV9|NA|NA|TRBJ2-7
TGTGCCAGCAGCGTAGCCCCGGGCCCCTCCTACGAGCAGTACTTC
CASSVAPGPSYEQYF
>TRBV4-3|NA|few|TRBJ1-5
TGCGCCAGCAGCCAAGACAGTTCGAATCAGCCCCAGCATTTT
CASSQDSSNQPQHF
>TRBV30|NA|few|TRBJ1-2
TGTGCCTGGTCCCAACCGGCTCGGGCTAACTATGGCTACACCTTC
CAWSQPARANYGYTF
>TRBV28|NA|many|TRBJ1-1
TGTGCCAGCAGCCCCCCGGGTTCGAACACTGAAGCTTTCTTT
CASSPPGSNTEAFF
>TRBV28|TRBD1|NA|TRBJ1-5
TGTGCCAGCAGAAACAGGGGTAGCAATCAGCCCCAGCATTTT
CASRNRGSNQPQHF
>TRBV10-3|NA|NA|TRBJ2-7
TGTGCCATCAGTGAGTCGGGACTGACCTACGAGCAGTACTTC
CAISESGLTYEQYF
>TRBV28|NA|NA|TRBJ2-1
TGTGCCAGCAGGCTATTGGTAGGGGGAATCGATGAGCAGTTCTTC
CASRLLVGGIDEQFF
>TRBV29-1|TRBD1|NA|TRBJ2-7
TGCAGCGTTTTGAGTAACAGGGGTCCCCTCTACGAGCAGTACTTC
CSVLSNRGPLYEQYF
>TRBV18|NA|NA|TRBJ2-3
TGTGCCAGCTCACCACCCTTAAAGCATAGCACAGATACGCAGTATTTT
CASSPPLKHSTDTQYF
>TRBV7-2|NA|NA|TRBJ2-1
TGTGCCAGCAGCTTAGACGGCACCTCGCAGTTCTTC
CASSLDGTSQFF
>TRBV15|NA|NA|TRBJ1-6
TGTGCCACCAGCCCGGACAGATATAATTCACCCCTCCACTTT
CATSPDRYNSPLHF
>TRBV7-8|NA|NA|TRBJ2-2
TGTGCCAGCAGCCCCGGGAGACTACCTACGTTTGACACCGGGGAGCTGTTTTTT
CASSPGRLPTFDTGELFF
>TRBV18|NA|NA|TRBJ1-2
TGTGCCAGCTCACCGAGTCATCCTCCCTATGGCTACACCTTC
CASSPSHPPYGYTF
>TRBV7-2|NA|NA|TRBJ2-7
TGTGCCAGCAGTCCGAGCCGGGCCGTCTCTCTCTACGAGCAGTACTTC
CASSPSRAVSLYEQYF
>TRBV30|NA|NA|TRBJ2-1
TGTGCCTACGGAAACAATGAGCAGTTCTTC
CAYGNNEQFF
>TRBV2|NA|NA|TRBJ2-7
TGTGCCAGCAGTGATTGGGACTCCTACGAGCAGTACTTC
CASSDWDSYEQYF
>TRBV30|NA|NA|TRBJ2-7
TGTGCCTGGAGTGGGTTTTCGGGGATCGACGAGCAGTACTTC
CAWSGFSGIDEQYF
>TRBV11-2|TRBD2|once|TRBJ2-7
TGTGCCAGCAGCTTCGGTACTAGCGGCCAGCAGTACTTC
CASSFGTSGQQYF
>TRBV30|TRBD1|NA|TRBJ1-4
TGTGCCTGGGGGGTTGGACAGGGGAATGAAAAACTGTTTTTT
CAWGVGQGNEKLFF
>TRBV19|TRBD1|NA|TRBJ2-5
TGTGCCAGTAGTTCCACAGGGGTGGGAGAGACCCAGTACTTC
CASSSTGVGETQYF
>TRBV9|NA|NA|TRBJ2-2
TGTGCCAGCAGCCCCCTGTTGAACACCGGGGAGCTGTTTTTT
CASSPLLNTGELFF
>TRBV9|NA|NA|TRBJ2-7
TGTGCCAGCAGCGTAGGGGGAGTCTCGCAAGGGCCCTACGAGCAGTACTTC
CASSVGGVSQGPYEQYF
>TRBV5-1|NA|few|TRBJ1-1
TGCGCCAGCAGCTCCGACAGAGAGACCACTGAAGCTTTCTTT
CASSSDRETTEAFF
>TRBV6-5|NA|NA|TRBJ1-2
TGTGCCAGCAGTTACCAAGACAGGAACTATGGCTACACCTTC
CASSYQDRNYGYTF
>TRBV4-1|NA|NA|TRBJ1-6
TGCGCCAGCAGAGAACAGGGAAATAATTCACCCCTCCACTTT
CASREQGNNSPLHF